This T cell receptor (beta chain) was captured by sequencing in a study of shared clonotypes between healthy human individuals. An even split of each subset's genomic DNA across several immunoSEQ plates was performed. Sequencing was performed with immunoSEQ multiplex PCR; in TCRdb, only in-frame clones are kept and a portion is missing. Among about 99,000 clones listed, about 45% were seen once. The CDR3 contains 15 residues. Germline CDR1 and CDR2: MGHRA and YSYEKL. The V segment lost 0 bases and the J segment 6 bases; nucleotides outside the gene matches: 8. The sample holds many counts of this clone. Donors had no recently reported acute infections or vaccinations and were HIV-negative. Those who donated, Caucasian adults without exception, all lived in Nashville, Tennessee.

Sequencing was performed on PBMCs. This receptor was obtained from a woman aged 40 to 55 in good health. Some clones in this sample may be carry-over from other donors' samples. The V and J genes are TRBV4-1 and TRBJ2-7, with 7 bases that match TRBD2. In nucleotides, the CDR3 is TGCGCCAGCAGCCAAGATCCAAGGGGAGGGCCCGAGCAGTACTTC. Amino acids: CASSQDPRGGPEQYF.